This is a list of T cell receptor beta chains from one sample in a study of blood T cell repertoires in COVID-19. Using immunoSEQ multiplex PCR, the repertoire was profiled, and TCRdb retains in-frame clones only, with some absent. The repertoire has 150,000 to 200,000 clones, about 86% of them found once; the top ten carry more than 0.75%. Sequenced material: peripheral blood. These receptors all stem from a man between 18 and 29 years old with acute or convalescent COVID-19. Both conserved end residues are part of each CDR3. A D gene is named only where the DNA matches it firmly. Rows may omit the clone size; those that give it use once, few, many or a size class.

d_gene | j_gene | abundance | v_gene | CDR3aa | CDR3nt
NA | TRBJ1-2 | NA | TRBV6-6 | CASSIQGVNGYTF | TGTGCCAGCAGCATACAGGGAGTCAATGGCTACACCTTC
NA | TRBJ2-2 | NA | TRBV14 | CASSQVWRAGELFF | TGTGCCAGCAGCCAAGTTTGGAGGGCCGGGGAGCTGTTTTTT
TRBD1 | TRBJ1-2 | NA | TRBV6-6 | CASSRDRNGYGYTF | TGTGCCAGCAGCCGGGACAGAAACGGTTATGGCTACACCTTC
NA | TRBJ1-3 | NA | TRBV14 | CASSPPVGNTIYF | TGTGCCAGCAGCCCGCCGGTGGGAAACACCATATATTTT
NA | TRBJ1-2 | NA | TRBV5-6 | CASSYAGMHYGYTF | TGTGCCAGCAGCTACGCAGGGATGCACTATGGCTACACCTTC
NA | TRBJ2-7 | NA | TRBV5-1 | CASSASPTMYEQYF | TGCGCCAGCAGCGCAAGCCCAACTATGTACGAGCAGTACTTC
TRBD1 | TRBJ1-2 | once | TRBV7-9 | CASRPGQGAGYTF | TGTGCCAGCAGGCCGGGACAGGGTGCTGGCTACACCTTC
NA | TRBJ1-1 | NA | TRBV5-5 | CASSLGQKEAFF | TGTGCCAGCAGCTTGGGACAGAAGGAAGCTTTCTTT
NA | TRBJ2-4 | NA | TRBV21-1 | CASSKTGELAKNIQYF | TGTGCCAGCAGCAAGACAGGCGAACTAGCCAAAAACATTCAGTACTTC
TRBD1 | TRBJ1-5 | NA | TRBV6-5 | CASRGQGSNQPQHF | TGTGCCAGCAGGGGACAGGGTAGCAATCAGCCCCAGCATTTT
NA | TRBJ2-7 | NA | TRBV30 | CAWNAGTSFYEQYF | TGTGCCTGGAACGCCGGGACATCCTTCTACGAGCAGTACTTC
NA | TRBJ1-5 | NA | TRBV6-5 | CASSSSGKQPQHF | TGTGCCAGCAGCTCTTCAGGGAAACAGCCCCAGCATTTT
NA | TRBJ2-5 | NA | TRBV14 | CASSQDFKDKNLKTQYF | TGTGCCAGCAGCCAAGATTTCAAGGACAAAAACTTGAAGACCCAGTACTTC
NA | TRBJ1-6 | NA | TRBV5-1 | CASSLTDSSYNSPLHF | TGCGCCAGCAGCCTGACGGACAGCTCCTATAATTCACCCCTCCACTTT
TRBD2 | TRBJ2-1 | NA | TRBV7-3 | CASSLSARGGLGEQFF | TGTGCCAGCAGCTTAAGTGCCCGGGGGGGCCTAGGTGAGCAGTTCTTC
NA | TRBJ1-5 | NA | TRBV28 | CASFPGNSNQPQHF | TGTGCCAGCTTCCCAGGGAATAGCAATCAGCCCCAGCATTTT
TRBD1 | TRBJ1-1 | NA | TRBV10-1 | CASSARGRGNTEAFF | TGCGCCAGCAGTGCAAGGGGGCGAGGAAACACTGAAGCTTTCTTT
TRBD1 | TRBJ1-5 | NA | TRBV6-5 | CASSNGGQGYQPQHF | TGTGCCAGCAGTAATGGGGGACAGGGTTACCAGCCCCAGCATTTT
TRBD1 | TRBJ1-2 | NA | TRBV6-5 | CASTRQGGGEGYTF | TGTGCCAGCACAAGACAGGGCGGAGGGGAAGGCTACACCTTC
NA | TRBJ2-5 | NA | TRBV19 | CASSINRDKLTQYF | TGTGCCAGTAGTATTAATCGGGACAAGCTGACCCAGTACTTC
TRBD1 | TRBJ2-5 | NA | TRBV30 | CAWTRTGRQETQYF | TGTGCCTGGACCAGGACAGGCCGACAAGAGACCCAGTACTTC
TRBD1 | TRBJ1-1 | NA | TRBV11-2 | CASRTTGGVEAFF | TGTGCCAGCAGGACCACAGGGGGAGTGGAGGCTTTCTTT
TRBD1 | TRBJ2-1 | NA | TRBV9 | CASSLGQGSYNEQFF | TGTGCCAGCAGCCTGGGACAGGGATCCTACAATGAGCAGTTCTTC
TRBD1 | TRBJ1-1 | NA | TRBV27 | CASSRGTGRDTEAFF | TGTGCCAGCAGTCGCGGGACAGGGAGAGACACTGAAGCTTTCTTT
NA | TRBJ1-1 | NA | TRBV19 | CASSLQPGGTAEAFF | TGTGCCAGTAGTCTTCAGCCCGGAGGGACCGCAGAAGCTTTCTTT
NA | TRBJ1-5 | NA | TRBV7-8 | CASSLRQNQPQHF | TGTGCCAGCAGCTTACGTCAGAATCAGCCCCAGCATTTT
TRBD1 | TRBJ2-1 | few | TRBV19 | CASNHQGATGNEQFF | TGTGCCAGTAATCACCAGGGGGCTACCGGAAATGAGCAGTTCTTC
TRBD1 | TRBJ2-1 | once | TRBV11-2 | CASSSGQGSYNEQFF | TGTGCCAGCAGCAGCGGACAGGGTTCCTACAATGAGCAGTTCTTC
NA | TRBJ1-4 | NA | TRBV5-1 | CASSLVAAANEKLFF | TGCGCCAGCAGCTTGGTGGCGGCAGCTAATGAAAAACTGTTTTTT
TRBD2 | TRBJ2-3 | once | TRBV7-2 | CASSHAGLAGADTQYF | TGTGCCAGCAGTCATGCCGGACTAGCGGGGGCTGATACGCAGTATTTT
TRBD2 | TRBJ2-1 | NA | TRBV27 | CASSLAGAYNEQFF | TGTGCCAGCAGTTTAGCGGGGGCCTACAATGAGCAGTTCTTC
NA | TRBJ2-5 | NA | TRBV13 | CASSNLDREETQYF | TGTGCCAGCAGCAACCTGGACAGAGAAGAGACCCAGTACTTC
NA | TRBJ1-2 | NA | TRBV2 | CASSTVGGAEGYTF | TGTGCCAGCAGCACCGTAGGGGGGGCAGAGGGCTACACCTTC
NA | TRBJ1-6 | NA | TRBV13 | CASSLGRESSYNSPLHF | TGTGCCAGCAGCTTAGGACGGGAAAGCTCCTATAATTCACCCCTCCACTTT
NA | TRBJ1-1 | NA | TRBV7-2 | CASSHRRTDEAFF | TGTGCCAGCAGCCATAGGAGGACAGACGAAGCTTTCTTT
TRBD1 | TRBJ1-2 | NA | TRBV19 | CASLTGQGVYGYTF | TGTGCCAGTCTAACCGGGCAGGGGGTGTATGGCTACACCTTC
NA | TRBJ1-2 | few | TRBV4-1 | CASSQDQIAGGYGYTF | TGCGCCAGCAGCCAAGATCAGATTGCGGGGGGCTATGGCTACACCTTC
NA | TRBJ1-5 | NA | TRBV4-1 | CASSPTAEGNQPQHF | TGCGCCAGCAGCCCTACCGCGGAGGGGAATCAGCCCCAGCATTTT
TRBD1 | TRBJ2-5 | NA | TRBV6-5 | CASTRDRGETQYF | TGTGCCAGCACCCGGGACAGAGGGGAGACCCAGTACTTC
NA | TRBJ2-5 | NA | TRBV6-6 | CASQGGGMKTQYF | TGTGCCAGCCAGGGCGGGGGCATGAAGACCCAGTACTTC
NA | TRBJ1-4 | NA | TRBV2 | CASSAGWQNEKLFF | TGTGCCAGCAGTGCGGGTTGGCAGAATGAAAAACTGTTTTTT
TRBD1 | TRBJ1-5 | NA | TRBV6-5 | CASRGTGNQPQHF | TGTGCCAGCCGCGGGACAGGAAATCAGCCCCAGCATTTT
NA | TRBJ2-4 | once | TRBV3-1/TRBV3-2 | CASSQVVGTHIQYF | TGTGCCAGCAGCCAAGTCGTAGGGACACACATTCAGTACTTC